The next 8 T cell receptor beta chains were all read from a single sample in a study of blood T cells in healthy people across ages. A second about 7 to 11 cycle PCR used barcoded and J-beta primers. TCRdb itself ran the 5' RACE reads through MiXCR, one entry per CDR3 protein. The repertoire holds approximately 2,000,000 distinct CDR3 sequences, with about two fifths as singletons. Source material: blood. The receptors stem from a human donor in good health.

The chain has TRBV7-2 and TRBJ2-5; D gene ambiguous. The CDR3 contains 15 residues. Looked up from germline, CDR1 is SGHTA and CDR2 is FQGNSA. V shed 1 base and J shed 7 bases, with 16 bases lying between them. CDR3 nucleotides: TGTGCCAGCAGCTTAGTCGAGCCTACCGTCGGGACCCAGTACTTC. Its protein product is CASSLVEPTVGTQYF. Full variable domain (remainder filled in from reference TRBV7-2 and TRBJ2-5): GAGVSQSPSNKVTEKGKDVELRCDPISGHTALYWYRQSLGQGLEFLIYFQGNSAPDKSGLPSDRFSAERTGGSVSTLTIQRTQQEDSAVYLCASSLVEPTVGTQYFGPGTRLLVL.

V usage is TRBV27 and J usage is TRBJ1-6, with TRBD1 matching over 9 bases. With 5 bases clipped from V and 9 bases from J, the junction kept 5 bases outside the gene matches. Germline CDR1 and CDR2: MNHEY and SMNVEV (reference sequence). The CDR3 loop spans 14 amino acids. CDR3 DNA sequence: TGTGCCAGCAGTCTAACAGGGGGCGTTTCACCCCTCCACTTT. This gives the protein CASSLTGGVSPLHF.

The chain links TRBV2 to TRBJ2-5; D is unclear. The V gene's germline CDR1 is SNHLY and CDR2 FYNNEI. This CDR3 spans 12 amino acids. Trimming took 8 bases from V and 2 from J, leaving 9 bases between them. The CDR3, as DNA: TGTGCCAGCCGCCTACTTCAAGAGACCCAGTACTTC. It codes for CASRLLQETQYF.

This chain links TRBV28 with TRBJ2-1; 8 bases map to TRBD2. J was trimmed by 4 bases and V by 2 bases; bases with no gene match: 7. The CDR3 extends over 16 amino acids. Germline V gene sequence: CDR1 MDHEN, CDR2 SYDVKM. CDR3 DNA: TGTGCCAGCAGTTTACTTAGCGGGGAGACTTACAATGAGCAGTTCTTC. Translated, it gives CASSLLSGETYNEQFF.

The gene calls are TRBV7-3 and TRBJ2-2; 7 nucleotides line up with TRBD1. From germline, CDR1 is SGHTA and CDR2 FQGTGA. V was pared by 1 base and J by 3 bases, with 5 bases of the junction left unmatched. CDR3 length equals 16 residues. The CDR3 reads CASSLKGDSYTGELFF. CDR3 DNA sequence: TGTGCCAGCAGCTTAAAGGGGGACAGTTACACCGGGGAGCTGTTTTTT.

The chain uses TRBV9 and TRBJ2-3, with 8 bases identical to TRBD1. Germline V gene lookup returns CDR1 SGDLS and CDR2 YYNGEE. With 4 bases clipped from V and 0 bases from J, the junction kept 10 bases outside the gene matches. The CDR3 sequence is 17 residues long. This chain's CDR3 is CASSPRSRTGSTDTQYF. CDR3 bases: TGTGCCAGCAGCCCCCGATCCCGGACAGGGAGCACAGATACGCAGTATTTT.

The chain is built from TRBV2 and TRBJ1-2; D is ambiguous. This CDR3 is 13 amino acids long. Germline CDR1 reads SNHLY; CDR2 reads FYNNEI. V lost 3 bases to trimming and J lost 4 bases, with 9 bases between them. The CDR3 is CASSDSRAYGYTF. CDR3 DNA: TGTGCCAGCAGTGATAGTAGGGCCTATGGCTACACCTTC.

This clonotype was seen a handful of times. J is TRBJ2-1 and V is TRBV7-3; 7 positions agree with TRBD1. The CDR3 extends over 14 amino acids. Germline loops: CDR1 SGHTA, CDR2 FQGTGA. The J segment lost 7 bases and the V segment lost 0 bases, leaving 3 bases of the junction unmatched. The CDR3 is CASSLTGGKNEQFF. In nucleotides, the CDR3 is TGTGCCAGCAGCTTAACAGGGGGCAAAAATGAGCAGTTCTTC.